The 14 T cell receptor beta chains in this list originate from one sample, sequenced in a study of Graves' ophthalmopathy and Graves' hyperthyroidism listed by TCRdb under 2018. Sequencing was carried out with an Illumina HiSeq 2000. For repertoire sequencing, the TCR beta CDR3 regions were amplified from RNA transcripts. A first-round RT-PCR used HTBI primers with the Qiagen OneStep RT-PCR kit, followed by a second-round multiplex PCR, size selection and purification. TCRdb trimmed the raw reads at Q25, called clones with MiXCR and kept productive beta chains. Every distinct CDR3 protein forms one entry, paired with its most common genes and DNA. This sample is represented by 350,000 to 400,000 distinct CDR3 sequences; approximately 15% of them were singletons. The top ten hold 5.5% to 7% of the sample. Sequenced sample: peripheral blood. All receptors come from a woman under 30 with stable Graves' hyperthyroidism. Donor details come from another sample of the same person, matched by shared clones.

This clonotype was detected many times. The V and J genes are TRBV7-6 and TRBJ2-4; 9 positions match TRBD1. The CDR3 is 18 residues long. Germline V gives CDR1 SGHVS, CDR2 FNYEAQ. The trim removed 2 bases at V and 6 bases at J, leaving 14 bases unmatched. The CDR3, as DNA: TGTGCCAGCAGCTTATCCCCGAGGGACAGGGAGGTTGGAAACATTCAGTACTTC. Its protein product is CASSLSPRDREVGNIQYF.

This clonotype has at least ten counts. The chain has TRBV6-1 and TRBJ1-2; weak D call: TRBD1 (6 bases). The CDR3 consists of 13 residues. Germline-derived CDR1 and CDR2 are MNHNS and SASEGT. Trimming shortened V by 7 bases and J by 2 bases, and 11 bases separated the two germline ends. The CDR3 nucleotides read TGTGCCAGCACCCAGGACAGCAACTATGGCTACACCTTC. It encodes CASTQDSNYGYTF.

A note on this clonotype: One end of the junction is discordant with germline, which a read error may explain. The chain has TRBV4-3 and TRBJ2-7; D ambiguous. Germline CDR1 reads LGHNA; CDR2 reads YSLEER. The length of the CDR3 is 12 residues. The CDR3 loop is CASSQGGLEQCF. DNA of the CDR3: TGCGCCAGCAGCCAAGGGGGTCTCGAGCAGTGCTTC.

This clonotype was counted many times. The chain links TRBV28 to TRBJ1-5; TRBD1 might be the D (6 bases). Trimming left V 6 bases short and J 1 base short, with 22 bases between. The germline CDR1 and CDR2 sequences are MDHEN and SYDVKM. This CDR3 has 18 residues. CDR3 bases: TGTGCCAGCAGCAAATCTCCCAGGGGACGGAGAAGCAATCAGCCCCAGCATTTT. It yields the protein CASSKSPRGRRSNQPQHF.

As for this clonotype: A much bigger clone sits one base away, suggesting this may be a read error. No conserved phenylalanine or tryptophan ends this CDR3, so it is likely a read error. The V and J genes are TRBV20-1 and TRBJ1-1, with 8 bases aligning to TRBD1. The germline V gene encodes CDR1 DFQATT and CDR2 SNEGSKA (reference sequence). The CDR3 length is 15 residues. V dropped 6 bases and J dropped 1; count of bases not matched to a gene: 10. CDR3 sequence reads: CSAKSRTGKNTEAFV. The DNA of the CDR3 is TGCAGTGCGAAATCTAGGACAGGGAAGAACACTGAAGCTTTCGTT.

This clonotype was observed at least ten times. The rearrangement joins TRBV6-4 to TRBJ1-3, with TRBD1 matching 9 bases. Germline V gives CDR1 MRHNA, CDR2 SNTAGT. The CDR3 runs 17 residues. Losses at the gene ends were 6 bases for V and 0 bases for J; bases not matched to a gene: 9. The CDR3 protein is CASSPPGTGNSGNTIYF. CDR3 bases: TGTGCCAGCAGCCCACCCGGGACAGGGAACTCTGGAAACACCATATATTTT.

This clonotype was detected ten times or more. The genes are TRBV6-5 and TRBJ1-1; TRBD1 is a possible D gene (6 bases). Between the trimmed V and J ends, which lost 2 bases and 4 bases, there was a span of 8 bases. Per germline, CDR1 MNHEY and CDR2 SVGAGI. This CDR3 is built from 13 residues. DNA for the CDR3: TGTGCCAGCAGTTACCGACAGGCCACTGAAGCTTTCTTT. Encoded protein: CASSYRQATEAFF.

In regard to this clonotype: Possible read error: a much larger clone is one base away. The CDR3 here is CASTDATGAFF. The DNA of the CDR3 is TGTGCCAGCACGGACGCCACTGGAGCTTTCTTT. The chain has TRBV6-1 and TRBJ1-1; D not certain. CDR3 size: 11 residues. CDR1 is MNHNS and CDR2 is SASEGT in the germline V gene.

The table lists this clonotype with many counts. J is TRBJ1-2 and V is TRBV18; 7 bases fit TRBD1. The CDR3 loop spans 14 amino acids. Germline trimming cut 4 bases from V and 1 base from J; bases unmatched to any gene: 3. Germline loops: CDR1 KGHSH, CDR2 LQKENI. Here the CDR3 reads CASSRGQFNYGYTF. CDR3 nucleotides: TGTGCCAGCTCACGGGGACAGTTTAACTATGGCTACACCTTC.

This clonotype was picked up many times. J is TRBJ2-2 and V is TRBV11-2, with D possibly matching TRBD1 (6 bases). V lost 4 bases, J lost 2 bases, and 20 bases lay in between. Germline lookup yields CDR1 SGHAT and CDR2 FQNNGV. CDR3 length: 18 residues. The CDR3 region has the DNA TGTGCCAGCAGCTACCAGACAGGAATAGTAGTCAACACCGGGGAGCTGTTTTTT. This encodes CASSYQTGIVVNTGELFF. Using reference TRBV11-2 and TRBJ2-2 for the parts outside the CDR3, the full variable domain is EAGVAQSPRYKIIEKRQSVAFWCNPISGHATLYWYQQILGQGPKLLIQFQNNGVVDDSQLPKDRFSAERLKGVDSTLKIQPAKLEDSAVYLCASSYQTGIVVNTGELFFGEGSRLTVL.

This clonotype was detected once. The chain recombines TRBV5-1 with TRBJ1-1; no firm D call. CDR3 length equals 13 residues. The V and J ends lost 1 base and 9 bases respectively, with 13 bases between them. Germline CDR1 and CDR2: SGHRS and YFSETQ. The CDR3 sequence is CASSLSWSYQAFF. The CDR3 nucleotides read TGCGCCAGCAGCTTGAGTTGGAGTTATCAAGCTTTCTTT.

This clonotype occurred many times. The J gene is TRBJ2-5, the V gene TRBV12-3 or TRBV12-4; 10 nucleotides line up with TRBD1. This CDR3 is built from 16 residues. Trimming cost V 5 bases and J 0 bases; bases outside gene matches: 6. The CDR3 sequence is CASSIRQGAYQETQYF. CDR3 DNA sequence: TGTGCCAGCAGTATCCGACAGGGGGCATACCAAGAGACCCAGTACTTC.

Remarks on this clonotype: This sequence may be a read error, since a much larger clone differs from it by one base. The CDR3 carries no conserved terminal phenylalanine or tryptophan, so it likely arises from a read error. The chain recombines TRBV6-2 or TRBV6-3 with TRBJ2-7, with D unclear. Germline CDR1 reads MNHEY; CDR2 reads SVGEGT. The CDR3 has 16 amino acids. V was clipped by 7 bases and J by 0 bases, with 19 bases between them. The chain's CDR3 is CASNKLRERPSYEQYL. The CDR3 DNA reads as TGTGCCAGCAATAAGTTGCGCGAGAGGCCCTCCTACGAGCAGTACCTC.

The chain is built from TRBV11-1 and TRBJ1-6; D perhaps matches TRBD1 (6 bases). CDR1 is SGHAT, CDR2 FQDESV, per germline (reference sequence). This CDR3 has 16 residues. Trimming pared 0 bases from V and 6 bases from J, leaving 12 bases between. In nucleotides, the CDR3 is TGTGCCAGCAGCTTAGCTGGGGGGGCTCGTAATTCACCCCTCCACTTT. Translating it yields CASSLAGGARNSPLHF.